This T cell receptor (beta chain) came from a study of beta chain features in type 1 diabetes. This CDR3 is 15 amino acids long. Deletions cut 8 bases from V and 4 bases from J, with 22 bases between. Germline loops: CDR1 SQVTM, CDR2 ANQGSEA. This clone was seen more than once but under ten times. Its antigen remains unknown. General observations from the study: Type 1 diabetes patients had TCRB CDR3s that were shorter (moderately but significantly so) in all four CD4+ subsets.

The investigators reverse transcribed all of the isolated RNA, so they sequenced expressed TCRB transcripts. Naive, central memory and regulatory T cell samples produced a mean of about 4 million reads. Sequenced by immunoSEQ multiplex PCR; TCRdb stores in-frame clones only, minus some. The sample gives roughly 280,000 clones, approximately 25% of which show up once; 0.012% is in the top ten. The TCR originated in a woman aged 25 to 45 with type 1 diabetes. The sequencing input was naive CD4+ T cells from blood. The genes are TRBV29-1 and TRBJ2-3, with D possibly matching TRBD2 (6 bases). CDR3: CSLSPQAGISDTQYF. DNA for the CDR3: TGCAGCCTTTCCCCCCAGGCGGGAATCTCAGATACGCAGTATTTT.